This T cell receptor (beta chain) originates from a study of blood T cell repertoires in COVID-19. Study summary: COVID-19 samples collected from the United States, Italy and Spain covered acute and convalescent phases. Nucleic acid was either cDNA or gDNA, and it came from T cells, B-cell-depleted T cells, or PBMCs.

The ends lost 3 bases at V and 1 base at J; junction bases unmatched: 9. Looked up from germline, CDR1 is KGHSH and CDR2 is LQKENI. The CDR3 extends over 19 amino acids. In the authors' methods: Nucleated cell number was recorded as an estimate derived from reference gene primer amplification. Assay: immunoSEQ multiplex PCR; the TCRdb copy retains only in-frame clones and omits some. The V and J calls and the clone size are those of that table, but D and trimming were determined from the DNA. The sample shows 250,000 to 350,000 clones, about 87% of them seen only once. The chain recombines TRBV18 with TRBJ2-3; 14 bases agree with TRBD2. Sequenced sample: peripheral blood. The sequence was collected from a woman aged 45-59 years who had recovered from COVID-19. This CDR3 reads CASSPVPGLAGDGTDTQYF. The CDR3 DNA follows: TGTGCCAGCTCACCGGTACCGGGACTAGCGGGAGACGGCACAGATACGCAGTATTTT.